The 24 T cell receptor beta chains given below trace back to one sample, sequenced in a study of T cells after posttransplantation cyclophosphamide. Assay: immunoSEQ multiplex PCR; the TCRdb copy retains only in-frame clones and omits some. The sample has roughly 25,000 clones; about 83% are singletons. The sample was PBMCs. These TCRs come from a woman in her sixties or seventies with a blood cancer, CMV-positive, and with a related stem cell donor.

The J gene is TRBJ1-1, the V gene TRBV14; D is undetermined. V gave up 2 bases and J gave up 10 bases, with 14 bases separating them. The CDR3 loop spans 13 amino acids. Germline V gives CDR1 SGHDN, CDR2 FVKESK. The CDR3 spells CASSQTAARRAFF. For the CDR3, the DNA is TGTGCCAGCAGCCAAACGGCTGCCAGGCGAGCTTTCTTT.

Written as DNA, the CDR3 is TGTGCCAGCAGTTACTCGGGACAGGACTACGAGCAGTACTTC. This codes for CASSYSGQDYEQYF. The V call is TRBV6-5, the J call TRBJ2-7; 8 nucleotides align to TRBD1. Trimming removed 0 bases from V and 3 bases from J; junction bases left unmatched: 1. The CDR3 sequence is 14 residues long. Germline V gene lookup returns CDR1 MNHEY and CDR2 SVGAGI.

This chain connects TRBV6-1 to TRBJ2-7, with D possibly matching TRBD1 (5 bases). This CDR3 is built from 14 residues. V gave up 5 bases and J gave up 0 bases, with 11 bases separating them. CDR1 is MNHNS and CDR2 is SASEGT in the germline V gene. The CDR3 reads CASSRTLSSYEQYF. The CDR3, as DNA: TGTGCCAGCAGTCGGACACTCAGCTCCTACGAGCAGTACTTC.

The V and J genes are TRBV7-9 and TRBJ2-7, with TRBD2 matching 8 bases. Trimming cost V 4 bases and J 3 bases; bases outside gene matches: 5. The germline V gene has CDR1 SEHNR and CDR2 FQNEAQ (reference sequence). CDR3 length: 14 residues. The CDR3 region has the DNA TGTGCCAGCAGCTACTCTACTAGCGGCTACGAGCAGTACTTC. Amino acids: CASSYSTSGYEQYF.

In this sample, this clone turned up a few times. The CDR3 loop is CAWSVQTSGSHEQYF. The CDR3, as DNA: TGTGCCTGGAGTGTACAGACTAGCGGGAGCCACGAGCAGTACTTC. This sequence joins TRBV30 and TRBJ2-7; 12 bases match TRBD2. The CDR3 contains 15 residues. Germline V lookup: CDR1 GTSNPN, CDR2 SVGIG (reference sequence). The V gene end was trimmed by 0 bases and the J gene end by 5 bases; junction bases not matched to a gene: 5.

The chain carries TRBV9 and TRBJ2-2; 7 nucleotides agree with TRBD2. CDR1 is SGDLS, CDR2 YYNGEE, per germline. V shed 0 bases and J 4 bases; nucleotides not matched to a gene: 0. This CDR3 is 14 amino acids long. Here the CDR3 reads CASSVGTSTGELFF. The CDR3 DNA sequence: TGTGCCAGCAGCGTAGGGACTAGCACCGGGGAGCTGTTTTTT.

CDR3 amino acids: CASSKDKNTEAFF. For the CDR3, the DNA is TGTGCCAGCAGTAAAGACAAGAACACTGAAGCTTTCTTT. The chain links TRBV2 to TRBJ1-1; D gene uncertain. V lost 5 bases to trimming and J lost 1 base, with 8 bases between them. There are 13 residues in the CDR3. Germline-derived CDR1 and CDR2 are SNHLY and FYNNEI.

V is TRBV10-1 and J is TRBJ2-3; D ambiguous. Trimming cost V 0 bases and J 6 bases, with 13 bases left between them. CDR3 length equals 15 residues. The germline V gene has CDR1 WNHNN and CDR2 SYGVQD (reference sequence). The CDR3 DNA reads TGCGCCAGCAGTGAGTCACCGGGTGATTGGGATACGCAGTATTTT. It encodes CASSESPGDWDTQYF.

In its sample, this clone was seen once. The V gene is TRBV5-1, the J gene TRBJ2-5, with 11 bases aligning to TRBD2. The CDR3 covers 14 residues. Germline V gives CDR1 SGHRS, CDR2 YFSETQ. After removal of 5 bases from V and 2 bases from J, the junction contained 2 bases not matched to a gene. The CDR3 is CASRLAGVQETQYF. The CDR3, as DNA: TGCGCCAGCAGACTAGCGGGGGTACAAGAGACCCAGTACTTC.

This chain uses TRBV6-6 with TRBJ2-7; D perhaps matches TRBD2 (5 bases). Germline lookup yields CDR1 MNHNY and CDR2 SVGAGI (reference sequence). With 4 bases removed from V and 2 bases from J, the gap between germline ends came to 15 bases. The CDR3 sequence is 15 residues long. CDR3 amino acids: CASSSSETRAYEQYF. The CDR3, as DNA: TGTGCCAGCAGTTCGAGTGAAACTAGAGCCTACGAGCAGTACTTC.

This clone has a handful of counts. The chain uses TRBV4-2 and TRBJ1-1; D gene ambiguous. This CDR3 region has 13 residues. V was trimmed by 0 bases and J by 4 bases, leaving 6 bases between them. Germline V gene sequence: CDR1 LGHNA, CDR2 YNFKEQ. CDR3 nucleotide sequence: TGTGCCAGCAGCCAAGATAGGAGCACTGAAGCTTTCTTT. Its protein product is CASSQDRSTEAFF.

The chain recombines TRBV7-9 with TRBJ2-4; D perhaps matches TRBD1 (6 bases). The ends were cut back, 5 bases at V and 5 bases at J, with 13 bases in the middle. The germline V gene has CDR1 SEHNR and CDR2 FQNEAQ (reference sequence). This CDR3 has 14 amino acids. CDR3 protein: CASSPPGHQNIQYF. The CDR3 DNA is TGTGCCAGCAGCCCTCCGGGACATCAAAACATTCAGTACTTC.

This clone came up once. The rearrangement uses TRBV21-1 and TRBJ2-5; TRBD1, the table's D call, was not compared with the DNA. TRBV21-1 is recorded as a pseudogene. This CDR3 comprises 11 residues. Here the CDR3 reads CARWTGETQYF. The CDR3 coding sequence is TGTGCCAGGTGGACAGGGGAGACCCAGTACTTC.

Details on this clone: At one of its ends the junction is not consistent with the germline gene, which may arise from a read error. The chain is built from TRBV7-7 and TRBJ2-7; a possible D gene is TRBD2 (5 bases). From germline, CDR1 is SSHAT and CDR2 FNYEAQ (reference sequence). CDR3 size: 15 residues. The CDR3 protein is CASSLDLAPFAEQYF. CDR3 nucleotides: TGTGCTAGCAGCTTAGATTTAGCGCCCTTTGCCGAGCAGTACTTC.

This CDR3 is CASGLVISVTGDTQYF. CDR3 nucleotide sequence: TGTGCTAGTGGTTTGGTAATATCGGTAACGGGGGATACGCAGTATTTT. The chain links TRBV12-5 to TRBJ2-3, with a possible D match to TRBD2 (5 bases). The germline V gene has CDR1 LGHNT and CDR2 FRNRAP. CDR3 length: 16 amino acids. V lost 0 bases to trimming and J lost 6 bases, with 16 bases between them.

V gene TRBV4-2 combines with J gene TRBJ2-7, with a possible D match to TRBD2 (6 bases). V lost 0 bases and J 1 base, leaving 10 bases between the germline ends. Germline values: CDR1 LGHNA, CDR2 YNFKEQ. The CDR3 is 15 amino acids. The CDR3 DNA is TGTGCCAGCAGCCAAGATTCTAGCGAGTCCTACGAGCAGTACTTC. Residues: CASSQDSSESYEQYF.

The chain combines TRBV5-1 with TRBJ2-2, with 8 bases identical to TRBD1. Unmatched junction bases numbered 8, after V lost 6 bases and J lost 4 bases. CDR3 length: 15 amino acids. Per the germline V gene, CDR1 is SGHRS and CDR2 is YFSETQ. CDR3 residues: CASNQDRAGTGELFF. The CDR3 DNA sequence: TGCGCCAGCAACCAGGACAGGGCGGGCACCGGGGAGCTGTTTTTT.

J is TRBJ1-5 and V is TRBV5-1; TRBD1 might be the D (5 bases). Deletions cut 0 bases from V and 7 bases from J, with 11 bases between. This CDR3 comprises 14 residues. Germline lookup yields CDR1 SGHRS and CDR2 YFSETQ. Written as DNA, the CDR3 is TGCGCCAGCAGCTTGGTCGGGGGTGGACAGCCCCAGCATTTT. This codes for CASSLVGGGQPQHF.

The chain carries TRBV11-2 and TRBJ2-7, with 10 positions matching TRBD1. With 5 bases clipped from V and 3 bases from J, the junction kept 10 bases outside the gene matches. The CDR3 contains 16 residues. Germline V gene sequence: CDR1 SGHAT, CDR2 FQNNGV. This CDR3 is CASSAHPGQGFYEQYF. The CDR3 DNA is TGTGCCAGCAGCGCACACCCGGGACAGGGGTTCTACGAGCAGTACTTC.

This clone was counted between two and nine times. The J gene is TRBJ1-2, the V gene TRBV2; D remains unclear. Per the germline V gene, CDR1 is SNHLY and CDR2 is FYNNEI. This CDR3 comprises 13 residues. Trimming took 6 bases from V and 5 from J, leaving 13 bases between them. CDR3 nucleotide sequence: TGTGCCAGCAGGGACTGGCATTCATATGGCTACACCTTC. Translating gives CASRDWHSYGYTF.

V and J are TRBV5-1 and TRBJ2-1, with 7 bases identical to TRBD1. V lost 4 bases to trimming and J lost 10 bases; unmatched junction nucleotides: 14. CDR1 SGHRS and CDR2 YFSETQ come from the germline V gene. CDR3 length: 15 amino acids. The CDR3 DNA reads as TGCGCCAGCAGCCGGGGCCAGGGGGTCGGGGCGGAGCAGTTCTTC. Encoded protein: CASSRGQGVGAEQFF. Drawing the rest from reference TRBV5-1 and TRBJ2-1, the complete variable domain is KAGVTQTPRYLIKTRGQQVTLSCSPISGHRSVSWYQQTPGQGLQFLFEYFSETQRNKGNFPGRFSGRQFSNSRSEMNVSTLELGDSALYLCASSRGQGVGAEQFFGPGTRLTVL.

The chain has TRBV5-1 and TRBJ1-5; no reliable D call. There are 15 residues in the CDR3. The germline gives CDR1 SGHRS, CDR2 YFSETQ. V lost 0 bases to trimming and J lost 4 bases, with 11 bases between them. Here the CDR3 reads CASSLADGSNQPQHF. The CDR3 DNA follows: TGCGCCAGCAGCTTGGCCGACGGGAGTAATCAGCCCCAGCATTTT.

The chain employs TRBV29-1 and TRBJ1-1; D gene unclear. This CDR3 is built from 14 residues. Per the germline V gene, CDR1 is SQVTM and CDR2 is ANQGSEA. The V end lost 7 bases, the J end lost 2 bases, and 17 bases lay between the germline ends. The CDR3 region is CSARQGLTNTEAFF. The CDR3 coding sequence is TGCAGCGCCCGCCAAGGACTGACAAACACTGAAGCTTTCTTT.

CDR3 in DNA: TGTGCCAGCAGCTTACGTGGGGAAGCGGCGACCCAGTACTTC. Its protein is CASSLRGEAATQYF. V is TRBV5-4 and J is TRBJ2-5, with D tentatively TRBD2 (5 bases). Germline loops: CDR1 SGHNT, CDR2 YYREEE (reference sequence). The CDR3 totals 14 residues. The V end was cut by 2 bases, the J end by 7 bases, with 15 bases between. Combining the CDR3 with reference TRBV5-4 and TRBJ2-5 gives the whole variable domain ETGVTQSPTHLIKTRGQQVTLRCSSQSGHNTVSWYQQALGQGPQFIFQYYREEENGRGNFPPRFSGLQFPNYSSELNVNALELDDSALYLCASSLRGEAATQYFGPGTRLLVL.